This T cell receptor (beta chain) was captured by sequencing in a study of beta chain features in type 1 diabetes. Study-level points and caveats: For type 1 diabetes patients, VDJ junctions showed fewer insertions and more deletions. All four CD4+ subsets of Type 1 diabetes patients contained TCRB CDR3s that were moderately but significantly shorter.

Trimming left V 7 bases short and J 2 bases short, with 10 bases between. The CDR3 runs 13 residues. Germline lookup yields CDR1 PRHDT and CDR2 FYEKMQ (reference sequence). This clone was observed a few times. The antigen is undetermined. The entirety of the isolated RNA underwent reverse transcription, so expressed TCRB transcripts were sequenced. Deep immunoSEQ sequencing covered naive, central memory and regulatory T cell samples. Clones were sequenced by immunoSEQ multiplex PCR, and TCRdb holds only the in-frame ones, with some missing. This table holds roughly 450,000 clones, approximately 14% found once.

V is TRBV13 and J is TRBJ2-3; a weak D match, TRBD2 (5 bases). The sequence derives from a man aged 25-45 years in good health. The source material was naive CD4+ T cells from blood. This chain's CDR3 is CASNLRVTDTQYF. The CDR3 coding sequence is TGTGCCAGCAACTTGAGGGTCACAGATACGCAGTATTTT.